In its sample, the clone carrying this T cell receptor beta chain was seen once. These data originate in a study of blood T cell repertoires in COVID-19. Generated by immunoSEQ multiplex PCR, the TCRdb table keeps only in-frame clones and is missing some. The sample includes approximately 460,000 clones, roughly nine tenths of them seen just once. This CDR3 region has 16 residues. Germline-derived CDR1 and CDR2 are SEHNR and FQNEAQ (reference sequence). V was pared by 3 bases and J by 0 bases, with 7 bases of the junction left unmatched. Specimen: peripheral blood. This rearrangement joins TRBV7-9 to TRBJ1-2, with 7 bases fitting TRBD1. This clonotype was sampled from a man aged 18 to 29 with COVID-19, enrolled during active disease. CDR3 nucleotides: TGTGCCAGCAGCTTGTCTGGGGACAGCGCTAACTATGGCTACACCTTC. Its translation: CASSLSGDSANYGYTF.